This T cell receptor beta chain was recovered during a study of cytomegalovirus exposure and HLA in healthy donors. This PCR relied on a set of 60 Vbeta primers and 13 Jbeta primers. Sequenced by immunoSEQ multiplex PCR; TCRdb stores in-frame clones only, minus some. The sample has 150,000 to 200,000 clones; 84% are singletons. Notes on this clone: The target antigen is unknown.

Donors likely had unrecorded immune exposures despite being nominally healthy when sampled. The CDR3 consists of 18 residues. CDR1 is LGHNA, CDR2 YNFKEQ, per germline. V was clipped by 0 bases and J by 4 bases, with 18 bases between them. Regarding the study as a whole: Of the V segments, some could not be distinguished, including TRBV6-2 and TRBV6-3, and were excluded. The study found most TCR sequences rare, yet found some public TCRs in many donors.

The origin of this receptor is a girl under 18 in good health and CMV-seropositive. The sequenced sample consisted of PBMCs. This sequence joins TRBV4-2 and TRBJ1-4; D is unresolved. In nucleotides, the CDR3 is TGTGCCAGCAGCCAAGATGTTAATATTCAGACTTTTAATGAAAAACTGTTTTTT. As protein: CASSQDVNIQTFNEKLFF.